This T cell receptor beta chain was found in a study of shared clonotypes between healthy human individuals. Study findings and constraints: The authors expected sequencing depth to affect clonotype sharing among donors.

In the case of this clone: Its target is unknown.

CD45RO-negative, CCR7-positively selected cells formed the naive CD8 fraction, excluding terminally differentiated effector memory CD45RA+ cells. CDR1 is SGHDT, CDR2 YYEEEE, per germline. The CDR3 spans 13 residues. V was cut by 0 bases and J by 6 bases, with 10 bases left in between. The authors distributed each subset's genomic DNA evenly over several immunoSEQ plates. The repertoire was sequenced with immunoSEQ multiplex PCR; TCRdb's copy has only in-frame clones and lacks some. The table records about 650,000 clones, over 95% of them present only once. The sample was naive CD8+ T cells sorted from blood. This sequence originates from a woman aged 25-40 years in good health. The V and J genes are TRBV5-6 and TRBJ2-7; no reliable D call. The CDR3 is CASSLANGLEQYF. CDR3 nucleotides: TGTGCCAGCAGCTTGGCCAACGGGCTCGAGCAGTACTTC.